This paragraph covers one T cell receptor beta chain sequence. Its antigen remains unidentified. The data are from a study of shared clonotypes between healthy human individuals. Study-wide results and caveats: The genetic and exposure-history diversity represented was limited by few donors.

Germline CDR1 MDHEN, CDR2 SYDVKM. The V gene lost 3 bases and the J gene lost 3 bases, with 12 bases spanning the gap. The CDR3 is made up of 15 amino acids. Profiling relied on immunoSEQ multiplex PCR, and the TCRdb table lists in-frame clones only, not all of them. The data contain about 2.3 million clones, about nine tenths of them singletons. The sample taken for sequencing was naive CD4+ T cells from PBMCs. Subset of the sample: CD45RA+ positively selected. The chain employs TRBV28 and TRBJ1-3; no clear D. The receptor's source is a man in his late teens or twenties in good health. Some clones in this sample may be carry-over from other donors' samples. The CDR3 region is CASSLSVLVGNTIYF. CDR3 DNA sequence: TGTGCCAGCAGTTTGAGCGTCTTAGTTGGAAACACCATATATTTT.